This T cell receptor beta chain comes out of a study of OX40 agonist ivuxolimab in advanced cancers. Study in general: Participants averaged approximately 65 years of age (range 23 to 79) and were around 80% male. Partial responses were observed in three patients, of whom one had hepatocellular carcinoma and two had cutaneous melanoma.

TCRdb's copy holds only in-frame clones and misses some; the assay was immunoSEQ multiplex PCR. The table lists more than 75,000 clones, 80% to 85% of them singletons. Regarding this clone: Its cognate antigen is unknown.

Broader study findings: Expanded peripheral T cells had an undetermined antigen specificity. The study observed clonal expansion of CD4+ and CD8+ blood T cells by week 6 at 0.1 to 3.0 mg/kg.

Germline V gives CDR1 MNHNS, CDR2 SASEGT. The CDR3 covers 18 residues. Trimming took 4 bases from V and 0 from J, leaving 20 bases between them. Here the sequenced sample was CD4+ or CD8+ T cells sorted from blood, taken in a trial of the OX40 agonist ivuxolimab. This TCR derives from an adult with an advanced solid tumor such as melanoma, head and neck, liver or kidney cancer. The chain recombines TRBV6-1 with TRBJ2-3, with a possible D match to TRBD2 (6 bases). In nucleotides, the CDR3 is TGTGCCAGCAGTGTGGAGGGTAGCGGACTTTACAGCACAGATACGCAGTATTTT. This codes for CASSVEGSGLYSTDTQYF.